This T cell receptor beta chain was sequenced in a study of blood T cell repertoires in COVID-19. For the study at large: Whether acute or convalescent, the COVID-19 samples came from the United States, Italy and Spain. Sample material is recorded as cDNA or gDNA derived from T cells, B-cell-depleted T cells, or PBMCs.

Sequenced by immunoSEQ multiplex PCR; TCRdb stores in-frame clones only, minus some. This sample yields about 170,000 clones, of which 85% are seen a single time; about 3.5% belongs to the top ten. Germline loops: CDR1 LNHDA, CDR2 SQIVND (reference sequence). The germline V and J ends were trimmed by 3 bases and 4 bases, with 12 bases remaining between them. CDR3 length: 14 residues. This TCR was recovered from a human donor with acute or convalescent COVID-19. The donor label of this sample is uncertain. The chain joins TRBV19 to TRBJ1-2; D unresolved. Material: peripheral blood. The CDR3: CASSIQEVPYGYTF. The CDR3, as DNA: TGTGCCAGTAGTATTCAGGAAGTTCCCTATGGCTACACCTTC.